The clone carrying this T cell receptor beta chain has at least ten counts. Its antigen is not identified. From approximately 20,000 to 1,000,000 sorted cells, naive CD8 libraries were generated with 10%, 30% or 50% RNA. The data belong to a study of molecular identifiers for immune sequencing clone quantification. Findings and caveats of the study: Molecules of identical TCR sharing a barcode could underestimate highly expanded clone sizes. In naive cells, clones above 20 RNA copies held under 1% of molecules, whereas in effector cells they held over 99%. Amid 750,000 to 1,000,000 naive cells, spiked Jurkat TCR RNA from one cell was reportedly still detectable.

CDR1 and CDR2 from the germline V gene are LGHDT and YNNKEL (reference sequence). V lost 4 bases and J 5 bases, leaving 15 bases between the germline ends. The CDR3 has 15 amino acids. MiXCR, applied by TCRdb to the PCR reads, yields one record per CDR3 protein. The sample carries approximately 670,000 distinct CDR3 sequences, 15% to 20% recorded once. The chain carries TRBV3-1 and TRBJ1-5; D unclear. Sequencing was carried out using naive CD8+ T cells from blood, with Jurkat cell RNA spiked in. Subset in this sample: FACS-sorted CD8+CD4-CCR7+CD45RA+ naive T cells. This TCR came from a human donor in good health. Some libraries in this study had Jurkat cell RNA spiked in. The CDR3 region is CASSPSPGGHQPQHF. The DNA of the CDR3 is TGTGCCAGCAGCCCCTCCCCGGGAGGGCATCAGCCCCAGCATTTT.